The 21 T cell receptor beta chains below were found in one sample sequenced in a study of vaccination effects on CD4 cells after COVID-19. Clones were read by immunoSEQ multiplex PCR, and TCRdb kept only the in-frame ones, dropping some. The table includes 72,000 or so clones, 74% detected once. Once cultured for approximately eleven days, the cells underwent separation to obtain CD4+ T cells. Participants got two doses of BNT162b2 or mRNA-1273 vaccine. These receptors have no identified antigens. This specimen consisted of CD4+ T cells from PBMCs cultured without peptide, obtained after COVID-19 vaccination. Receptor source: a human donor who received a COVID-19 vaccine.

A few counts support this clone. The chain is built from TRBV2 and TRBJ2-5; D possibly corresponds to TRBD1 (6 bases). Germline V CDR1 and CDR2: SNHLY, FYNNEI. Trimming took off 7 bases at V and 5 bases at J, with 17 bases between the two ends. The CDR3 has 14 residues. CDR3 residues: CASIAGVGRETQYF. The CDR3 DNA sequence: TGTGCCAGCATAGCAGGGGTGGGCAGGGAGACCCAGTACTTC.

This clone was seen a handful of times. V and J are TRBV6-5 and TRBJ1-1; TRBD1 matches 7 bases. The CDR3 consists of 14 residues. The ends lost 5 bases at V and 2 bases at J; junction bases unmatched: 5. From germline, CDR1 is MNHEY and CDR2 SVGAGI. CDR3 in DNA: TGTGCCAGCAGTACGTACAGGGGCAACACTGAAGCTTTCTTT. Its translation is CASSTYRGNTEAFF.

The V call is TRBV3-1 (or the pseudogene TRBV3-2), the J call TRBJ1-6, with TRBD1 identical over 10 bases. Germline V gene data show CDR1 as LGHDT and CDR2 as YNNKEL (reference sequence). CDR3 length: 14 amino acids. The V gene end was trimmed by 5 bases and the J gene end by 9 bases; junction bases not matched to a gene: 4. The CDR3 DNA follows: TGTGCCAGCAGCTTGGGACAGGGGAGTTCACCCCTCCACTTT. Residues: CASSLGQGSSPLHF.

The chain employs TRBV2 and TRBJ1-1; D gene unclear. The CDR3 loop spans 13 amino acids. CDR1 SNHLY and CDR2 FYNNEI come from the germline V gene. V was cut by 3 bases and J by 1 base, with 6 bases left in between. CDR3 loop: CASSEIRNTEAFF. DNA for the CDR3: TGTGCCAGCAGTGAGATACGGAACACTGAAGCTTTCTTT.

The J gene is TRBJ2-2, the V gene TRBV14, with D tentatively TRBD1 or TRBD2 (6 bases each). Trimming removed 8 bases at V and 3 bases at J, with 13 bases between. The V gene's germline CDR1 is SGHDN and CDR2 FVKESK. The CDR3 length is 14 residues. The CDR3 loop is CASRGQGYTGELFF. DNA for the CDR3: TGTGCCAGCCGGGGGCAGGGCTACACCGGGGAGCTGTTTTTT.

The chain combines TRBV2 with TRBJ2-6, with TRBD2 identical over 9 bases. The germline V gene encodes CDR1 SNHLY and CDR2 FYNNEI. The J segment lost 4 bases and the V segment lost 2 bases, leaving 9 bases of the junction unmatched. The CDR3 runs 18 residues. CDR3 loop: CASSEWGGGANGANVLTF. The CDR3 DNA reads as TGTGCCAGCAGTGAATGGGGCGGGGGGGCCAACGGGGCCAACGTCCTGACTTTC.

The chain recombines TRBV15 with TRBJ2-5, with 8 bases identical to TRBD1. Unmatched junction bases numbered 11, after V lost 1 base and J lost 4 bases. Looked up from germline, CDR1 is LNHNV and CDR2 is YYDKDF (reference sequence). This CDR3 spans 17 amino acids. CDR3 nucleotide sequence: TGTGCCACCAGCAGAGTAGGCAGGGGGCGGGATGGAGAGACCCAGTACTTC. This codes for CATSRVGRGRDGETQYF.

The chain is built from TRBV6-2 or TRBV6-3 and TRBJ2-2; D possibly corresponds to TRBD1 (6 bases). CDR3 length equals 15 residues. V was cut by 3 bases and J by 5 bases, with 13 bases left in between. Germline CDR1 is MNHEY and CDR2 is SVGEGT. This CDR3 reads CASSYGQNPTGELFF. DNA of the CDR3: TGTGCCAGCAGTTATGGACAGAATCCGACCGGGGAGCTGTTTTTT.

This clone was recorded only once. This chain uses TRBV6-2 or TRBV6-3 with TRBJ1-5; 12 bases are a match to TRBD1. CDR3 length equals 16 residues. Germline V lookup: CDR1 MNHEY, CDR2 SVGEGT. Losses at the gene ends were 5 bases for V and 6 bases for J; bases not matched to a gene: 8. CDR3 loop: CASSKTGTGGGQPQHF. In DNA, the CDR3 is TGTGCCAGCAGTAAAACCGGGACAGGGGGCGGTCAGCCCCAGCATTTT.

This clone occurred once. V usage is TRBV5-6 and J usage is TRBJ2-7, with 9 bases that match TRBD1. This CDR3 region has 16 residues. Looked up from germline, CDR1 is SGHDT and CDR2 is YYEEEE. The trim removed 4 bases at V and 0 bases at J, leaving 8 bases unmatched. The CDR3 region is CASSPLGTGSSYEQYV. The CDR3 nucleotides read TGTGCCAGCAGCCCCTTAGGGACAGGGAGCTCCTACGAGCAGTACGTC.

V is TRBV5-1 and J is TRBJ1-1, with D possibly matching TRBD1 (6 bases). Germline assignment: CDR1 SGHRS and CDR2 YFSETQ. Trimming left V 6 bases short and J 0 bases short, with 15 bases between. The CDR3 has 15 amino acids. The CDR3 sequence: CASNMDSHMNTEAFF. CDR3 DNA: TGCGCCAGCAATATGGACAGCCACATGAACACTGAAGCTTTCTTT. Based on the CDR3 plus reference TRBV5-1 and TRBJ1-1, the full variable domain is KAGVTQTPRYLIKTRGQQVTLSCSPISGHRSVSWYQQTPGQGLQFLFEYFSETQRNKGNFPGRFSGRQFSNSRSEMNVSTLELGDSALYLCASNMDSHMNTEAFFGQGTRLTVV.

This clone was seen a few times. The V call is TRBV7-8, the J call TRBJ2-2, with D possibly TRBD1 on 6 matching bases. The length of the CDR3 is 13 residues. Germline V gives CDR1 SGHVS, CDR2 FQNEAQ. Trimming took 2 bases from V and 9 from J, leaving 10 bases between them. CDR3 DNA: TGTGCCAGCAGCTTAACAGGGTTTAGGGAGCTGTTTTTT. Translated, it gives CASSLTGFRELFF. The variable domain in full, with the rest retrieved from reference TRBV7-8 and TRBJ2-2, is GAGVSQSPRYKVAKRGQDVALRCDPISGHVSLFWYQQALGQGPEFLTYFQNEAQLDKSGLPSDRFFAERPEGSVSTLKIQRTQQEDSAVYLCASSLTGFRELFFGEGSRLTVL.

The chain is built from TRBV5-4 and TRBJ2-3; the match to TRBD1 covers 11 bases. CDR3 length equals 15 residues. Germline V gene data show CDR1 as SGHNT and CDR2 as YYREEE (reference sequence). The J segment lost 5 bases and the V segment lost 3 bases, leaving 5 bases of the junction unmatched. The CDR3 nucleotides are TGTGCCAGCAGCTACCCCGGGACAGGGGGAGATACGCAGTATTTT. This sequence encodes CASSYPGTGGDTQYF.

This clone has more than one count but fewer than ten. The V call is TRBV30, the J call TRBJ1-5; D is undetermined. CDR1 is GTSNPN and CDR2 is SVGIG in the germline V gene (reference sequence). With 2 bases removed from V and 7 bases from J, the gap between germline ends came to 18 bases. The CDR3 sequence is 15 residues long. The CDR3 coding sequence is TGTGCCTGGAGTCCCGGACGGTCGCCTGGGCAGCCCCAGCATTTT. It specifies CAWSPGRSPGQPQHF.

The chain is built from TRBV7-2 and TRBJ2-5; 15 positions match TRBD2. The CDR3 has 17 residues. The trim removed 5 bases at V and 5 bases at J, leaving 9 bases unmatched. Germline assignment: CDR1 SGHTA and CDR2 FQGNSA. DNA for the CDR3: TGTGCCAGCAGCCCCAGGACTAGCGGGGGGGCCTGGGAGACCCAGTACTTC. It is translated as CASSPRTSGGAWETQYF.

V is TRBV19 and J is TRBJ1-2; 8 bases fit TRBD1. V shed 3 bases, J shed 7 bases, and the junction held 7 bases outside the gene matches. Germline V CDR1 and CDR2: LNHDA, SQIVND (reference sequence). The CDR3 totals 14 residues. CDR3 region: CASSIQGASGGYTF. The CDR3 DNA sequence: TGTGCCAGTAGTATCCAGGGGGCATCAGGTGGCTACACCTTC.

This clone showed up just a few times. This chain uses TRBV9 with TRBJ1-2; TRBD1 aligns across 9 bases. The CDR3 runs to 15 residues. The V gene end was trimmed by 3 bases and the J gene end by 2 bases; junction bases not matched to a gene: 5. Germline values: CDR1 SGDLS, CDR2 YYNGEE. The CDR3 loop reads CASSERTGENYGYTF. The CDR3 nucleotides are TGTGCCAGCAGCGAAAGGACAGGGGAGAACTATGGCTACACCTTC.

A few counts support this clone. This chain connects TRBV6-6 to TRBJ1-6, with 8 bases fitting TRBD1. The CDR3 loop spans 14 amino acids. J was trimmed by 6 bases and V by 6 bases; bases with no gene match: 4. CDR1 is MNHNY and CDR2 is SVGAGI in the germline V gene (reference sequence). As DNA, the CDR3 is TGTGCCAGCAGGGACAGGGAAACTAATTCACCCCTCCACTTT. Its protein is CASRDRETNSPLHF.

This sequence joins TRBV14 and TRBJ2-1; D gene ambiguous. V lost 1 base, J lost 6 bases, and 13 bases lay in between. This CDR3 contains 15 residues. Germline CDR1 is SGHDN and CDR2 is FVKESK. The CDR3 coding sequence is TGTGCCAGCAGCCAAGTGGGTTCCGGTTCCAATGAGCAGTTCTTC. Its protein is CASSQVGSGSNEQFF.

The chain carries TRBV18 and TRBJ1-3; the match to TRBD1 covers 9 bases. CDR1 KGHSH and CDR2 LQKENI come from the germline V gene. V shed 4 bases and J 1 base; nucleotides not matched to a gene: 11. The CDR3 is made up of 18 amino acids. As DNA, the CDR3 is TGTGCCAGCTCACTTTCTTCCGGGACAGGGCAATCTGGAAACACCATATATTTT. Protein sequence: CASSLSSGTGQSGNTIYF.

This clone occurred once. V gene TRBV3-1 (or the pseudogene TRBV3-2) combines with J gene TRBJ2-5; no clear D. CDR1 LGHDT and CDR2 YNNKEL come from the germline V gene (reference sequence). This CDR3 is built from 15 residues. V lost 10 bases and J lost 3, with 21 bases in between. The chain's CDR3 is CATIRRRQPKETQYF. CDR3 DNA: TGTGCCACCATCCGACGGCGGCAGCCAAAAGAGACCCAGTACTTC.